A single sample is the source of the 29 T cell receptor beta chains below, sequenced in a study of cytomegalovirus exposure and HLA in healthy donors. Using immunoSEQ multiplex PCR, the repertoire was profiled, and TCRdb retains in-frame clones only, with some absent. The sample lists 350,000 or so clones, approximately 90% occurring once. Input material: PBMCs. All receptors come from a woman aged 18-30 years in good health and CMV-seronegative.

The chain joins TRBV18 to TRBJ1-1; D unresolved. This CDR3 comprises 13 residues. Germline CDR1 reads KGHSH; CDR2 reads LQKENI. Trimming took 3 bases from V and 1 from J, leaving 6 bases between them. The CDR3 protein is CASSPEGNTEAFF. In nucleotides, the CDR3 is TGTGCCAGCTCACCGGAGGGGAACACTGAAGCTTTCTTT. The variable domain in full, with the rest retrieved from reference TRBV18 and TRBJ1-1, is NAGVMQNPRHLVRRRGQEARLRCSPMKGHSHVYWYRQLPEEGLKFMVYLQKENIIDESGMPKERFSAEFPKEGPSILRIQQVVRGDSAAYFCASSPEGNTEAFFGQGTRLTVV.

The chain recombines TRBV6-6 with TRBJ1-2, with D perhaps TRBD1 (5 bases). The CDR3 length is 15 residues. Germline values: CDR1 MNHNY, CDR2 SVGAGI (reference sequence). V lost 2 bases and J lost 3, with 13 bases in between. The CDR3 sequence is CASSYPQTGYYGYTF. CDR3 nucleotide sequence: TGTGCCAGCAGTTACCCCCAAACAGGATACTATGGCTACACCTTC.

The V call is TRBV29-1, the J call TRBJ1-5, with 11 bases lining up with TRBD1. The CDR3 sequence is 15 residues long. The germline gives CDR1 SQVTM, CDR2 ANQGSEA. V lost 7 bases and J lost 0; bases outside the gene matches: 5. DNA for the CDR3: TGCAGCGCCGGACAGGGGGCGGGTAGCAATCAGCCCCAGCATTTT. This sequence encodes CSAGQGAGSNQPQHF.

The chain links TRBV21-1 to TRBJ2-5; the listed D gene, TRBD2, was not tested against the DNA. TRBV21-1 represents a pseudogene. The CDR3 loop spans 14 amino acids. For the CDR3, the DNA is TGTGCCAGCAGCAAAGATCGTGGGAGCGAGACCCAGTACTTC. Translated, it gives CASSKDRGSETQYF.

The chain carries TRBV5-4 and TRBJ2-2, with no clear D. The germline V and J ends were trimmed by 4 bases and 3 bases, with 4 bases remaining between them. This CDR3 spans 12 amino acids. Germline V lookup: CDR1 SGHNT, CDR2 YYREEE (reference sequence). The CDR3 DNA reads TGTGCCAGCAGCCAGGACACCGGGGAGCTGTTTTTT. This gives the protein CASSQDTGELFF.

This chain uses TRBV7-9 with TRBJ2-2, with 10 bases identical to TRBD1. Trimming took 1 base from V and 5 from J; bases not matched to a gene: 7. The CDR3 is 17 residues long. CDR1 is SEHNR and CDR2 is FQNEAQ in the germline V gene (reference sequence). The CDR3 loop is CASSLVGDRGRTGELFF. CDR3 DNA: TGTGCCAGCAGCTTAGTCGGAGACAGGGGGCGGACCGGGGAGCTGTTTTTT. Supplemented by reference TRBV7-9 and TRBJ2-2, the full variable domain reads DTGVSQNPRHKITKRGQNVTFRCDPISEHNRLYWYRQTLGQGPEFLTYFQNEAQLEKSRLLSDRFSAERPKGSFSTLEIQRTEQGDSAMYLCASSLVGDRGRTGELFFGEGSRLTVL.

This chain connects TRBV19 to TRBJ2-1; 9 nucleotides align to TRBD1. Germline CDR1 reads LNHDA; CDR2 reads SQIVND (reference sequence). The CDR3 has 18 residues. Trimming at V came to 6 bases and at J to 7 bases, leaving 19 bases not matched to a gene. This CDR3 reads CASSGWSIRDRDRNEQFF. The CDR3 region has the DNA TGTGCCAGTAGCGGTTGGTCGATTCGGGACAGGGATAGAAATGAGCAGTTCTTC.

The CDR3 loop is CATSRDRGPQHF. The CDR3 coding sequence is TGTGCCACCAGCAGAGACCGCGGGCCCCAGCATTTT. The V gene is TRBV15, the J gene TRBJ1-5; D unclear. Trimming removed 0 bases at V and 9 bases at J, with 6 bases between. The CDR3 extends over 12 amino acids. Germline values: CDR1 LNHNV, CDR2 YYDKDF (reference sequence).

The chain recombines TRBV27 with TRBJ2-3, with 13 bases fitting TRBD2. Germline loops: CDR1 MNHEY, CDR2 SMNVEV (reference sequence). V shed 5 bases and J 11 bases; nucleotides not matched to a gene: 13. The CDR3 contains 16 residues. The CDR3 is CASSQGTSGNGGEQYF. CDR3 nucleotides: TGTGCCAGCAGTCAAGGGACTAGCGGGAACGGGGGGGAGCAGTATTTT.

This clone was counted a single time. J is TRBJ2-7 and V is TRBV30, with 9 bases lining up with TRBD1. Looked up from germline, CDR1 is GTSNPN and CDR2 is SVGIG (reference sequence). After removal of 5 bases from V and 6 bases from J, the junction contained 11 bases not matched to a gene. The CDR3 covers 14 residues. CDR3 in amino acids: CAWELPGQGPEQYF. CDR3 sequence (DNA): TGTGCCTGGGAGTTGCCGGGACAGGGTCCCGAGCAGTACTTC. Complete variable domain (other parts from reference TRBV30 and TRBJ2-7): SQTIHQWPATLVQPVGSPLSLECTVEGTSNPNLYWYRQAAGRGLQLLFYSVGIGQISSEVPQNLSASRPQDRQFILSSKKLLLSDSGFYLCAWELPGQGPEQYFGPGTRLTVT.

The chain employs TRBV7-3 and TRBJ2-1, with TRBD2 matching 7 bases. The CDR3 is made up of 15 amino acids. Losses at the gene ends were 8 bases for V and 3 bases for J; bases not matched to a gene: 10. Germline assignment: CDR1 SGHTA and CDR2 FQGTGA. The CDR3 region is CASCDLAARYNEQFF. The DNA of the CDR3 is TGTGCCAGCTGTGATCTAGCGGCCCGCTACAATGAGCAGTTCTTC.

The chain couples TRBV6-5 to TRBJ2-2, with a tentative D call TRBD2 (5 bases). V lost 7 bases and J 4 bases, leaving 10 bases between the germline ends. Germline-derived CDR1 and CDR2 are MNHEY and SVGAGI. There are 13 residues in the CDR3. This CDR3 reads CASIPAGTGELFF. The CDR3 coding sequence is TGTGCCAGCATCCCTGCGGGCACCGGGGAGCTGTTTTTT.

The rearrangement uses TRBV4-2 and TRBJ2-5, with 11 bases aligning to TRBD2. This CDR3 spans 15 amino acids. CDR1 is LGHNA, CDR2 YNFKEQ, per germline. The trim removed 3 bases at V and 5 bases at J, leaving 5 bases unmatched. The CDR3 sequence is CASSQLAGGGETQYF. The CDR3 DNA follows: TGTGCCAGCAGCCAGTTAGCGGGAGGGGGGGAGACCCAGTACTTC.

This clone has a handful of counts. This chain connects TRBV4-2 to TRBJ2-7; D might be TRBD2 (6 bases). Per the germline V gene, CDR1 is LGHNA and CDR2 is YNFKEQ. V lost 3 bases to trimming and J lost 7 bases, with 16 bases between them. This CDR3 is built from 14 residues. The CDR3 coding sequence is TGTGCCAGCAGCCAGGGACTTATAGGAGTGGAGCAGTACTTC. Translation gives CASSQGLIGVEQYF.

CDR3 in amino acids: CASSPKSGGSRNEQFF. CDR3 sequence (DNA): TGTGCCAGCAGCCCCAAGAGCGGGGGGTCTCGGAATGAGCAGTTCTTC. V usage is TRBV11-2 and J usage is TRBJ2-1; 9 bases line up with TRBD2. V lost 5 bases and J lost 7; bases outside the gene matches: 12. Looked up from germline, CDR1 is SGHAT and CDR2 is FQNNGV. This CDR3 has 16 residues.

In its sample, this clone was seen once. The chain joins TRBV28 to TRBJ1-2; tentatively, D is TRBD1 (5 bases). Germline CDR1 reads MDHEN; CDR2 reads SYDVKM. The CDR3 covers 15 residues. Trimming took 5 bases from V and 4 from J, leaving 17 bases between them. CDR3 in DNA: TGTGCCAGCAGTCACCGACAGAGGGGAGGCTATGGCTACACCTTC. This translates into CASSHRQRGGYGYTF.

The V call is TRBV27, the J call TRBJ2-3, with TRBD1 matching over 12 bases. This CDR3 comprises 16 residues. CDR1 MNHEY and CDR2 SMNVEV come from the germline V gene (reference sequence). Trimming at V came to 7 bases and at J to 7 bases, leaving 12 bases not matched to a gene. The CDR3 DNA reads TGTGCCAGCACCCCCCGAGGGACAGGGGGCCTTTATACGCAGTATTTT. Amino acid sequence: CASTPRGTGGLYTQYF.

This clone was recorded only once. V gene TRBV20-1 combines with J gene TRBJ2-3; D is unresolved. Trimming took 7 bases from V and 5 from J, leaving 10 bases between them. The CDR3 is 11 residues long. Germline CDR1 is DFQATT and CDR2 is SNEGSKA (reference sequence). CDR3 residues: CSGSSIDTQYF. The CDR3 coding sequence is TGCAGTGGTTCGTCTATAGATACGCAGTATTTT.

The V gene is TRBV6-5, the J gene TRBJ1-5; D might be TRBD1 (6 bases). Germline CDR1 and CDR2: MNHEY and SVGAGI. V dropped 5 bases and J dropped 5 bases, with 13 bases sitting between them. The CDR3 length is 14 residues. The CDR3 nucleotides read TGTGCCAGCAGTGACTTACCAGGGGATCAGCCCCAGCATTTT. Its translation is CASSDLPGDQPQHF.

V usage is TRBV9 and J usage is TRBJ2-3; possible D gene TRBD1, 6 bases. This CDR3 region has 13 residues. With 6 bases removed from V and 0 bases from J, the gap between germline ends came to 8 bases. The germline gives CDR1 SGDLS, CDR2 YYNGEE. The CDR3 coding sequence is TGTGCCAGCACAGGACAGAGCACAGATACGCAGTATTTT. This gives the protein CASTGQSTDTQYF.

The chain has TRBV28 and TRBJ1-4; D gene ambiguous. Trimming stripped 5 bases from V and 4 bases from J, with 14 bases between. The germline CDR1 and CDR2 sequences are MDHEN and SYDVKM. The CDR3 is 15 residues long. The CDR3 DNA reads as TGTGCCAGCAGTAAAAATCAGATTGGTAATGAAAAACTGTTTTTT. Its protein is CASSKNQIGNEKLFF.

This chain connects TRBV4-2 to TRBJ2-1, with D tentatively TRBD1 (5 bases). Between the trimmed V and J ends, which lost 0 bases and 3 bases, there was a span of 9 bases. The CDR3 contains 15 residues. Germline-derived CDR1 and CDR2 are LGHNA and YNFKEQ. The CDR3 loop reads CASSQEWGFYNEQFF. The CDR3 DNA is TGTGCCAGCAGCCAAGAGTGGGGCTTCTACAATGAGCAGTTCTTC.

The chain uses TRBV5-1 and TRBJ2-7; 8 bases agree with TRBD1. This CDR3 comprises 16 residues. Unmatched junction bases numbered 9, after V lost 2 bases and J lost 2 bases. Germline V CDR1 and CDR2: SGHRS, YFSETQ. The CDR3 spells CASSLHPTGEAYEQYF. The DNA for the CDR3 is TGCGCCAGCAGCTTACACCCGACAGGGGAGGCCTACGAGCAGTACTTC.

DNA for the CDR3: TGCGCCAGCAGCCAAGAAAAGAGGAATGAGCAGTTCTTC. Protein: CASSQEKRNEQFF. The chain links TRBV4-3 to TRBJ2-1, with D unresolved. Germline V gene lookup returns CDR1 LGHNA and CDR2 YSLEER. The CDR3 is 13 amino acids. V was shortened by 0 bases and J by 7 bases, with 7 bases between the two germline ends.

V usage is TRBV6-1 and J usage is TRBJ2-3; D not certain. The V end lost 10 bases, the J end lost 4 bases, and 15 bases lay between the germline ends. The CDR3 covers 13 residues. Germline values: CDR1 MNHNS, CDR2 SASEGT. The CDR3 region is CATFRVFPDTQYF. The CDR3 coding sequence is TGTGCCACCTTTCGGGTTTTCCCAGATACGCAGTATTTT.

The count of this clone is one. The chain carries TRBV7-2 and TRBJ1-1, with 7 bases matching TRBD1. CDR1 and CDR2 from the germline V gene are SGHTA and FQGNSA. The length of the CDR3 is 15 residues. V lost 5 bases and J lost 0; bases outside the gene matches: 6. The DNA for the CDR3 is TGTGCCAGCAGCGTGACAGGGAATATGAACACTGAAGCTTTCTTT. Translating gives CASSVTGNMNTEAFF.

The genes are TRBV6-1 and TRBJ2-1; 10 bases map to TRBD1. Germline V gene data show CDR1 as MNHNS and CDR2 as SASEGT. This CDR3 spans 18 amino acids. The junction had 8 bases not matched to a gene; V was cut back by 0 bases and J by 3 bases. CDR3 amino acids: CASSEALPTGGNYNEQFF. The CDR3 coding sequence is TGTGCCAGCAGTGAAGCGCTTCCGACAGGGGGCAACTACAATGAGCAGTTCTTC.

V is TRBV11-3 and J is TRBJ2-3, with TRBD2 identical over 7 bases. Germline-derived CDR1 and CDR2 are SGHNT and YENEEA. The CDR3 runs 17 residues. J gave up 0 bases and V 1 base, and 7 bases lay outside the gene matches. This chain's CDR3 is CASSLGLADESTDTQYF. CDR3 nucleotide sequence: TGTGCCAGCAGCTTAGGCCTAGCGGATGAAAGCACAGATACGCAGTATTTT.

The J gene is TRBJ2-1, the V gene TRBV5-4; D remains unclear. CDR1 and CDR2 from the germline V gene are SGHNT and YYREEE (reference sequence). The V and J ends lost 4 bases and 8 bases respectively, with 10 bases between them. This CDR3 has 12 residues. CDR3 in DNA: TGTGCCAGCAGCCCCCAAGACTATGAGCAGTTCTTC. This translates into CASSPQDYEQFF.